This T cell receptor (beta chain) appears in the sequencing data of a study of shared clonotypes between healthy human individuals (TCRdb year 2020). Background for the entire study: A couple of women and a few men aged 18 to 49 years were included in the cohort. For each donor, three plates each were used for CD4 naive and CD4 memory, two plates were used for CD8 naive, and one plate was used for CD8 memory. The study deeply sequenced blood TCR repertoires of several healthy adults to estimate repertoire size and the extent of clonotype sharing between individuals. To increase sequencing depth and limit assay-specific biases, TCR repertoire library preparation and sequencing were carried out by different laboratories using diverse techniques. Each donor's leukapheresis produced roughly between roughly 0.85 and 10 billion PBMCs. Paper-wide results and their limitations: Rarefaction of sorted-subset datasets indicated incomplete sequencing despite the large sequencing depth. Only blood was sampled, and tissue TCR repertoires likely differ from those in blood. Naive subsets generally had larger estimated clonotype richness than memory subsets. Pairwise subsampling indicated that sequencing depth was expected to affect the degree of clonotype sharing among donors. Clonotypes shared by all four sorted-subset donors showed higher generation probabilities than non-shared clonotypes. Because the study included only a small number of donors, the genetic and exposure-history diversity represented was limited. Across a handful of donors, around 5% of naive CD4, 3.5% of naive CD8, around 2.5% of memory CD4, and about 0.4% of memory CD8 clonotypes were shared.

As concerns this clone: Its antigen is not yet known. No much larger clone exists at a distance of one base, and base qualities are not known.

The donors were healthy, HIV-negative adults with no recently reported acute infections or vaccinations. Only Caucasian adults living in Nashville, Tennessee, USA were represented among the donors. CD8 memory samples consisted of magnetically selected CD45RO+ cells combined with CCR7-negative CD45RA+ effector memory (TemRA) cells. After blood collection by leukapheresis, PBMCs were isolated using Ficoll-Histopaque density gradient centrifugation and then cryopreserved in the vapor phase of liquid nitrogen. Analytical flow cytometry was used to check the purity and quantity of every magnetically sorted T cell population. Each sorted fraction had its genomic DNA isolated and then quantified by UV absorbance on a Nanodrop 2000c. Using the deep immunoSEQ assay, multiplex PCR amplified TCR CDR3 regions from genomic DNA. Extracted genomic DNA from each cell subset was distributed evenly across all wells of several immunoSEQ 96-well plates, and each plate was treated as a replicate. For sorted subsets, each replicate PCR was loaded with roughly 0.2 ug genomic DNA, equivalent to about 30,000 T cell genomes. The purified libraries were quantified using a Qubit 3.0 fluorometer, sized with a Bioanalyzer 2100, and then quantified again using the KAPA Library Quantification kit. Each immunoSEQ 96-well plate was sequenced on its own single-read 150-cycle Illumina NextSeq 550 flow cell. In the source study's methods: The immunoSEQ output contained only junctional sequences without quality scores, so filtering could not match that applied to full-length reads. To assign V/J genes and CDR3, sequences were annotated using PyIR, a Python wrapper for IgBLAST v1.9, with IMGT germline references. Reads were removed for weak V/J assignments (E-value above 1e-6), missing CDR3, stop codons, out-of-frame junctions, or ambiguous translated residues. V3J clonotypes were defined as sequences sharing the same inferred V gene, J gene, and CDR3 amino acid sequence. Percentage overlap between repertoires was computed as shared unique clonotypes divided by the size of the smaller repertoire. RTK rarefaction, the Chao1 estimator, and Recon v2.1 estimates of unobserved clonotypes were used to assess repertoire richness. For all TCRbeta clonotypes obtained by the gDNA method from several donors, generation probabilities were computed with OLGA. TCRdb obtained this table from immuneACCESS and retained in-frame rearrangements with V and J assigned. These tables miss some clones; where compared with another copy, unresolved V genes account for less than half of the shortfall, and the remainder is unexplained. The V and J calls and clone size were taken over from that table, and D and trimming were inferred from the DNA. The sample table shows roughly 110,000 clones, and roughly 70% are seen once. The top ten clones comprise about 22% of the sample.

CDR3 length: 14 amino acids, cysteine to phenylalanine. Only CDR3 DNA remains: 42 bases, in frame from the first base. CDR1 is given as LNHDA and CDR2 as SQIVND, both from the germline V gene (reference sequence). The trim is 3 bases for V and 4 bases for J, with a gap of 12 bases between the germline ends. The sequence was collected from a woman in her twenties or thirties in good health. The chain couples TRBV19 to TRBJ1-1, with no confidently assigned D gene. The sequenced material came from memory CD8+ T cells sorted from blood. Per the publication, the cell subset or site label means: CD45RO+ cells pooled with CCR7-negative TemRA cells. The CDR3 protein is CASSIRAEGTEAFF. The sequenced DNA: TGTGCCAGTAGTATCCGGGCGGAGGGCACTGAAGCTTTCTTT.